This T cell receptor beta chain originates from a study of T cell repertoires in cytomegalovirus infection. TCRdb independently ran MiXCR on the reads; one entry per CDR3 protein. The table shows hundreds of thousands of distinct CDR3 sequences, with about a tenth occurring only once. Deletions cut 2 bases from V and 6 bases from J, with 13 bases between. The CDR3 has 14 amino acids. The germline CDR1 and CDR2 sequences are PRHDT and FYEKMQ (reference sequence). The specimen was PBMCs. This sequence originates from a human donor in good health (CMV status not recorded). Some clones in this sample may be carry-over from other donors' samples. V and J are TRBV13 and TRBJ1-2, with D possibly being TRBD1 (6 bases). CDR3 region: CASSLSRGLDGYTF. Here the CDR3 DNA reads TGTGCCAGCAGCTTAAGTCGGGGGCTGGATGGCTACACCTTC.